The subject of this entry is one TCR beta chain. Germline assignment: CDR1 MNHEY and CDR2 SVGAGI. The CDR3 contains 13 residues. Trimming shortened V by 5 bases and J by 6 bases, and 10 bases separated the two germline ends. Clones were read by immunoSEQ multiplex PCR, and TCRdb kept only the in-frame ones, dropping some. The sample holds 150,000 to 180,000 clones; 90% to 95% are singletons and the top ten take approximately 6%. The source of the sample is a study of control samples from healthy donors and cancer patients. This TCR was recovered from a man aged 35 to 55 in good health. The sequenced sample consisted of blood. This chain uses TRBV6-5 with TRBJ1-4; D gene ambiguous. CDR3 amino acids: CASSTTVDEKLFF. The CDR3 nucleotides read TGTGCCAGCAGTACCACAGTTGATGAAAAACTGTTTTTT.